This T cell receptor beta chain was obtained from a study of CD8 T cells in ankylosing spondylitis. Whole-study findings and limits: Disease-linked clones bore a CD8+ phenotype, appearing relatively rarely in peripheral blood.

Quantitative 5'-RACE with molecular barcodes was used to make the TCR beta libraries. One entry per CDR3 protein, called by TCRdb with MiXCR from the 5' RACE reads. The sample carries 150,000 to 200,000 distinct CDR3 sequences, 11% recorded once. The V gene's germline CDR1 is SGHNT and CDR2 YYREEE (reference sequence). This CDR3 contains 16 residues. Trimming took 5 bases from V and 5 from J; bases not matched to a gene: 9. This clonotype appeared many times. What it recognizes is unknown. The sample taken for sequencing was blood, either unsorted or a sorted T cell fraction (not recorded which). This receptor was taken from a male donor with ankylosing spondylitis or in good health (not recorded which). This chain connects TRBV5-4 to TRBJ2-3; TRBD2 aligns across 12 bases. The CDR3, as DNA: TGTGCCAGCAGTCCTAGCGGGAGGGCGGGGAGAGATACGCAGTATTTT. Protein: CASSPSGRAGRDTQYF. The complete variable domain, with remaining parts taken from reference TRBV5-4 and TRBJ2-3, reads ETGVTQSPTHLIKTRGQQVTLRCSSQSGHNTVSWYQQALGQGPQFIFQYYREEENGRGNFPPRFSGLQFPNYSSELNVNALELDDSALYLCASSPSGRAGRDTQYFGPGTRLTVL.